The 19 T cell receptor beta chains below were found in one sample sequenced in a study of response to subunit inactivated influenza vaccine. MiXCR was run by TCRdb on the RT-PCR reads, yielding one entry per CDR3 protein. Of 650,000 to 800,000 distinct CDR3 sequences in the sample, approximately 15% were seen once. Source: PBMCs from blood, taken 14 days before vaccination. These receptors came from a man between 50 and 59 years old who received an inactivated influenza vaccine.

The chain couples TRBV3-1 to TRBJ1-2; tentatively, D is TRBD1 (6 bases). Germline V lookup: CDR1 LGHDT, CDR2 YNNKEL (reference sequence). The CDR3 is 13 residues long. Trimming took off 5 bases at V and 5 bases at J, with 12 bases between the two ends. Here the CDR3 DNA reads TGTGCCAGCAGCGGGGGCAGGGCATATGGCTACACCTTC. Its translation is CASSGGRAYGYTF. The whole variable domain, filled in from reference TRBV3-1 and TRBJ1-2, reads DTAVSQTPKYLVTQMGNDKSIKCEQNLGHDTMYWYKQDSKKFLKIMFSYNNKELIINETVPNRFSPKSPDKAHLNLHINSLELGDSAVYFCASSGGRAYGYTFGSGTRLTVV.

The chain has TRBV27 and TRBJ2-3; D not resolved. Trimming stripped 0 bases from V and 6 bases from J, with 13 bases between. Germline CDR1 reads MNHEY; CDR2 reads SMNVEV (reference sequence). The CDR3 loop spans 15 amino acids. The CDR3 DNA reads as TGTGCCAGCAGTTTATCTGGTCTGGCGCGTGATACGCAGTATTTT. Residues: CASSLSGLARDTQYF.

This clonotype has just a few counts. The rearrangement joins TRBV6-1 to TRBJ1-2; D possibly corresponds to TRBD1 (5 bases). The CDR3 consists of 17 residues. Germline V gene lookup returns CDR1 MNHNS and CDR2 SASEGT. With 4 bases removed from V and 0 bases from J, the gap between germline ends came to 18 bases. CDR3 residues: CASSGLKDSSSNYGYTF. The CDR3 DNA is TGTGCCAGCAGTGGCCTAAAAGACAGCTCTTCTAACTATGGCTACACCTTC.

CDR3 DNA: TGTGCCAGCAGCTTAGGATCGTCTCCATCTAATTCACCCCTCCACTTT. This gives the protein CASSLGSSPSNSPLHF. V usage is TRBV7-6 and J usage is TRBJ1-6; D is unresolved. Germline V gene sequence: CDR1 SGHVS, CDR2 FNYEAQ. The CDR3 is 16 amino acids. V was shortened by 1 base and J by 6 bases, with 13 bases between the two germline ends.

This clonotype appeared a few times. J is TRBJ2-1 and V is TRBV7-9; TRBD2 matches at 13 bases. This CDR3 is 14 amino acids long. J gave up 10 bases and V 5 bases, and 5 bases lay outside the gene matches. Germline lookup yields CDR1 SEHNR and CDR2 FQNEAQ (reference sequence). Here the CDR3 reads CASSPGLAGEEQFF. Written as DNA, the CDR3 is TGTGCCAGCAGCCCTGGACTAGCGGGAGAGGAGCAGTTCTTC.

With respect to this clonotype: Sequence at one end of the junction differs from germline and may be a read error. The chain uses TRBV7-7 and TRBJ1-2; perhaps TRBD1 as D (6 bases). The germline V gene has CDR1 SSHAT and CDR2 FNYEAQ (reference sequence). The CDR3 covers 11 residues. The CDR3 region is CASSGQYGYTF. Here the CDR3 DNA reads TGTGCTAGCAGCGGACAGTATGGCTACACCTTC. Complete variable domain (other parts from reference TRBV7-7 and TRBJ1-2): GAGVSQSPRYKVTKRGQDVTLRCDPISSHATLYWYQQALGQGPEFLTYFNYEAQPDKSGLPSDRFSAERPEGSISTLTIQRTEQRDSAMYRCASSGQYGYTFGSGTRLTVV.

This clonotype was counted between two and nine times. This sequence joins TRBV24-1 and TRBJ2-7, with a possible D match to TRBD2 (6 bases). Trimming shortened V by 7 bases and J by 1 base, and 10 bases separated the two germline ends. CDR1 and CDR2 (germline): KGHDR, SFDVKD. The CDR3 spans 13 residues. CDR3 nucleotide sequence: TGTGCCACCAGCGGACGGGGGTCCTACGAGCAGTACTTC. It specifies CATSGRGSYEQYF.

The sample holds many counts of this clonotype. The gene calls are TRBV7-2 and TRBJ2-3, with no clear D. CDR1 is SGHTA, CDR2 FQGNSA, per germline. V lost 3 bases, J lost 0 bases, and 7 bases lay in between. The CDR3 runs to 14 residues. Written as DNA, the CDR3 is TGTGCCAGCAGCTTTCTGGACAGCACAGATACGCAGTATTTT. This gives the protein CASSFLDSTDTQYF.

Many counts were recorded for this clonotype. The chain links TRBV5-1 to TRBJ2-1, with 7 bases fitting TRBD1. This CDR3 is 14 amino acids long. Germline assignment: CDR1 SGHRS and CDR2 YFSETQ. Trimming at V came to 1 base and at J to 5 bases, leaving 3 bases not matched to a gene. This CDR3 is CASSLWTGDNEQFF. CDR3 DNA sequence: TGCGCCAGCAGCTTGTGGACAGGCGACAATGAGCAGTTCTTC.

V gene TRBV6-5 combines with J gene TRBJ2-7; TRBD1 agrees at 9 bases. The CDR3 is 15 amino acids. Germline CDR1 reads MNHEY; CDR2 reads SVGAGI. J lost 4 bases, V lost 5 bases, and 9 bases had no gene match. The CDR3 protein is CASSPSWDRVYEQYF. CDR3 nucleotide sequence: TGTGCCAGCAGTCCCTCGTGGGACAGGGTTTACGAGCAGTACTTC.

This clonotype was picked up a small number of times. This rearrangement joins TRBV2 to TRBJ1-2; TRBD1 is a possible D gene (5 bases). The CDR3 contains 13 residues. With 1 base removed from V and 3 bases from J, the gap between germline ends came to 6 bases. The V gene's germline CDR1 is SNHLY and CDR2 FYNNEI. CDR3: CASSEGGDYGYTF. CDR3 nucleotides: TGTGCCAGCAGTGAAGGAGGGGACTATGGCTACACCTTC.

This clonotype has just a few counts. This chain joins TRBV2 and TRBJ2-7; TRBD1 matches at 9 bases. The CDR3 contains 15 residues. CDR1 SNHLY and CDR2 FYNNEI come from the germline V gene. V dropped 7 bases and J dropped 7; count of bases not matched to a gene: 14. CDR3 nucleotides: TGTGCCAGCAAGGATGGGACAGGGAGGGCAGGGGAGCAGTACTTC. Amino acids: CASKDGTGRAGEQYF. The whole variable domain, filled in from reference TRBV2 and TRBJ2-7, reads EPEVTQTPSHQVTQMGQEVILRCVPISNHLYFYWYRQILGQKVEFLVSFYNNEISEKSEIFDDQFSVERPDGSNFTLKIRSTKLEDSAMYFCASKDGTGRAGEQYFGPGTRLTVT.

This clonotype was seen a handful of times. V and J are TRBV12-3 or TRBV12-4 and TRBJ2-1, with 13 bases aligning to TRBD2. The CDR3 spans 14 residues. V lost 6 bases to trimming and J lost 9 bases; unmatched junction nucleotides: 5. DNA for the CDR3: TGTGCCAGCAGACGACTAGCGGGAGGACTTGAGCAGTTCTTC. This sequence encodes CASRRLAGGLEQFF.

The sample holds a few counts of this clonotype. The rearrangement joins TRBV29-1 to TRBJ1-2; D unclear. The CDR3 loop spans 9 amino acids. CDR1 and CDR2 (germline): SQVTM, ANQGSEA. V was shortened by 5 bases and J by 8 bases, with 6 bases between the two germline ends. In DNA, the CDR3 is TGCAGCGTTCAGGAGGGCTACACCTTC. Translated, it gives CSVQEGYTF.

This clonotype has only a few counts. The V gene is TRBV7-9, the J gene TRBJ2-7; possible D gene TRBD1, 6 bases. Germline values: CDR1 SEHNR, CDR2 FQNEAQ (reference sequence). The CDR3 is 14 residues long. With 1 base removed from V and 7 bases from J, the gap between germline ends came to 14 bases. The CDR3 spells CASSLGEGQTEQYF. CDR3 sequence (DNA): TGTGCCAGCAGCTTAGGCGAGGGACAAACGGAGCAGTACTTC. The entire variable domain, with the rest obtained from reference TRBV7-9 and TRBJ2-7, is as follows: DTGVSQNPRHKITKRGQNVTFRCDPISEHNRLYWYRQTLGQGPEFLTYFQNEAQLEKSRLLSDRFSAERPKGSFSTLEIQRTEQGDSAMYLCASSLGEGQTEQYFGPGTRLTVT.

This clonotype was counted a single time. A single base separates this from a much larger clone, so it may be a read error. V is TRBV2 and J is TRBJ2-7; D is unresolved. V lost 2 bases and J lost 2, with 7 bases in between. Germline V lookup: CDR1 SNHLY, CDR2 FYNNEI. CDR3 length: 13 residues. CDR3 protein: CASSEQVTYEQYF. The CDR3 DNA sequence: TGTGCCAGCAGTGAACAGGTGACCTACGAGCAGTACTTC.

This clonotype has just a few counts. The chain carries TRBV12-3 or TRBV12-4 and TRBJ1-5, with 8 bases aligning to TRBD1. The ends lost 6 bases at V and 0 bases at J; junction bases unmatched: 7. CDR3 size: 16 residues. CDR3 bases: TGTGCCAGCAGATCAGGGGGCCGGTATAGCAATCAGCCCCAGCATTTT. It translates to CASRSGGRYSNQPQHF.

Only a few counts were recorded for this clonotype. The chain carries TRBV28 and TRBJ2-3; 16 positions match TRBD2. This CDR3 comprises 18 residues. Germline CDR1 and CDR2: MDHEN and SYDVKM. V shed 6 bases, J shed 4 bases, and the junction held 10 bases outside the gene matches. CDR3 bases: TGTGCCAGCAGCCCCTCCGGGACTAGCGGGAGGGCCGCAGATACGCAGTATTTT. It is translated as CASSPSGTSGRAADTQYF.

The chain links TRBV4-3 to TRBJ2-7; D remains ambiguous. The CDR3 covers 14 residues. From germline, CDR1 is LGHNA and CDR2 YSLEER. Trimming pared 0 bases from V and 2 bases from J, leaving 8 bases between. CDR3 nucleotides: TGCGCCAGCAGCCAAGATGCTCTTACCTACGAGCAGTACTTC. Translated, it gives CASSQDALTYEQYF.